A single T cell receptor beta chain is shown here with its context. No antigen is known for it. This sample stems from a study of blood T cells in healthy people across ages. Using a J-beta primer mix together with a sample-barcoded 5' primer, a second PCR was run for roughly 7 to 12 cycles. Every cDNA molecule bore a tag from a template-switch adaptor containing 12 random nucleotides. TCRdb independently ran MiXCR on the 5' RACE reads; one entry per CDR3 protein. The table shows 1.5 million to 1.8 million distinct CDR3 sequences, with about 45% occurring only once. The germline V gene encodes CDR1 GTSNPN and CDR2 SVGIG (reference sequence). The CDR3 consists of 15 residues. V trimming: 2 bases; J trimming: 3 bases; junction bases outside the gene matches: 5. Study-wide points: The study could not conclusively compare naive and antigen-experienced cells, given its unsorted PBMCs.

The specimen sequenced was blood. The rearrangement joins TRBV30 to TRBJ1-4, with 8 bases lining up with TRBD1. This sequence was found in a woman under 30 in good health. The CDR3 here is CAWSYGQGANEKLFF. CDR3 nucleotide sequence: TGTGCCTGGAGTTACGGACAGGGAGCTAATGAAAAACTGTTTTTT.